Detailed here is one T cell receptor beta chain. Its target is not known. This sample is part of a study of cytomegalovirus exposure and HLA in healthy donors. Study results and limitations: For TCR beta chains, V- and J-gene trimming was later linked to a missense DCLRE1C variant.

The CDR3 has 14 amino acids. CDR1 is SNHLY and CDR2 is FYNNEI in the germline V gene. V lost 7 bases and J 0 bases, leaving 9 bases between the germline ends. PCR was performed using 60 Vbeta and 13 Jbeta primers. Clones were sequenced by immunoSEQ multiplex PCR, and TCRdb holds only the in-frame ones, with some missing. Of 100,000 to 150,000 clones in the sample, 65% to 75% were seen once. This receptor was identified in a man aged 40-49 years in good health and CMV-seropositive. This chain uses TRBV2 with TRBJ2-2; D is possibly TRBD1 (5 bases). Input material: PBMCs. The CDR3, as DNA: TGTGCCAGCATCGACAGCCCGAACACCGGGGAGCTGTTTTTT. Its translation: CASIDSPNTGELFF.